This T cell receptor beta chain was documented in a study of blood T cell repertoires in COVID-19. As for the study in general: Nucleic acid was either cDNA or gDNA, and it came from T cells, B-cell-depleted T cells, or PBMCs.

Under the authors' procedure: By means of reference gene primer amplification, nucleated cell counts were estimated. Assay used: immunoSEQ multiplex PCR; TCRdb lists only in-frame clones, some missing. Clone size and the V and J calls come from that table; the DNA yielded D and trimming. The sample holds more than 110,000 clones, about four fifths seen once. V lost 4 bases, J lost 7 bases, and 12 bases lay in between. The CDR3 has 14 residues. Germline loops: CDR1 SGDLS, CDR2 YYNGEE. This receptor was obtained from a woman aged 60-75 years with acute or convalescent COVID-19. The sequenced sample was peripheral blood. The chain has TRBV9 and TRBJ1-6; TRBD1 is a possible D gene (5 bases). The CDR3 loop reads CASSRDFSNSPLHF. The CDR3 DNA sequence: TGTGCCAGCAGCCGGGACTTTAGCAATTCACCCCTCCACTTT.